The sequence of this TCR beta chain was determined in a study of human T cells and chemical hapten exposure. General observations from the study: With regard to DPC sensitization, TCRs above 1 in 1000 frequency did not change.

Stated time point: patch test 2, 6 weeks after DPC sensitization. Sample treatment: therapeutic diphenylcyclopropenone sensitization with weekly scalp DPC. This CDR3 comprises 14 residues. Germline V lookup: CDR1 SGDLS, CDR2 YYNGEE. V was trimmed by 4 bases and J by 4 bases, leaving 14 bases between them. TCRdb processed the RACE reads anew with MiXCR; each CDR3 protein has one entry. Among over 130,000 distinct CDR3 sequences, 10% to 15% were seen once, and the ten largest hold about 1.3%. This clonotype was found a few times. The antigen remains undetermined. Sample: whole blood, taken in connection with sensitization to the hapten diphenylcyclopropenone (DPC). This receptor was taken from a woman aged 45-65 years with alopecia areata. Some clones in this sample may be carry-over from other donors' samples. The chain uses TRBV9 and TRBJ1-2; weak D call: TRBD1 (6 bases). Written as DNA, the CDR3 is TGTGCCAGCAGCACAGGGACGGGTGGCTATGGCTACACCTTC. Amino acids: CASSTGTGGYGYTF.